A selection of T cell receptor beta chains follows, all from one sample in a study of control samples from healthy donors and cancer patients. Method: immunoSEQ multiplex PCR; TCRdb's copy keeps in-frame clones and lacks some. The data show about 190,000 clones, and the top ten clones hold roughly 2.2%. Sequenced sample: blood. Source of these receptors: a woman between 25 and 40 years old in good health. CDR3s include the opening cysteine and the closing phenylalanine or tryptophan. The order of the fields is CDR3 DNA, CDR3 protein, V gene, CDR3 length, J gene, D gene. D genes are given only for firm matches.

TGTGCCCGAGGACAGACTAACACTGAAGCTTTCTTT	CARGQTNTEAFF	TRBV30	12	TRBJ1-1	.
TGTGCCAGCAGCAAGGGACAGGGTGGGGTGAACACTGAAGCTTTCTTT	CASSKGQGGVNTEAFF	TRBV21-1	16	TRBJ1-1	.
TGCGCCAGCAGCTGGGCTTGGCAGACCTCCTACGAGCAGTACTTC	CASSWAWQTSYEQYF	TRBV5-1	15	TRBJ2-7	.
TGTGCCAGCAGTTACAGCAGGGCCAACACTGAAGCTTTCTTT	CASSYSRANTEAFF	TRBV6-2/TRBV6-3	14	TRBJ1-1	.
TGTGCCACCAGAGTGGACAGGATCAATCAGCCCCAGCATTTT	CATRVDRINQPQHF	TRBV15	14	TRBJ1-5	TRBD1
TGTGCCAGCAGTTTCACCAGGGTGGAAACTGAAGCTTTCTTT	CASSFTRVETEAFF	TRBV6-1	14	TRBJ1-1	.
TGCGCCAGCAGCTTTTACGGGGAGCCCAATGAGCAGTTCTTC	CASSFYGEPNEQFF	TRBV5-1	14	TRBJ2-1	.
TGCGCCAGCCGGGCGGGGGACCAGAATGGCTACACCTTC	CASRAGDQNGYTF	TRBV5-1	13	TRBJ1-2	.
TGTGCCAGCAGCCCAGGGTCCTCCTACGAGCAGTACTTC	CASSPGSSYEQYF	TRBV4-2	13	TRBJ2-7	.
TGCGCCAGCAGCTCCGGACAGCAAGCTTTCTTT	CASSSGQQAFF	TRBV5-1	11	TRBJ1-1	.
TGCGCCAGCAGCCAGCGAGACAGGGCAGGAGAAAAACTGTTTTTT	CASSQRDRAGEKLFF	TRBV4-1	15	TRBJ1-4	TRBD1
TGTGCTAGTGGTTTGGGACAGGGAGGTTCACCCCTCCACTTT	CASGLGQGGSPLHF	TRBV12-5	14	TRBJ1-6	TRBD1
TGCAGCGTTACAGGGGGCTACGAGCAGTACTTC	CSVTGGYEQYF	TRBV29-1	11	TRBJ2-7	TRBD1
TGTGCCAGCAGCCCCTATGGGGGGGAGGATTATGGCTACACCTTC	CASSPYGGEDYGYTF	TRBV6-5	15	TRBJ1-2	.
TGCGCCAGCAGCTTGACAATCGCGGGGGCCCGTAACAATGAGCAGTTCTTC	CASSLTIAGARNNEQFF	TRBV5-1	17	TRBJ2-1	.
TGTGCCAGCAGCATACAAGGGAACACTGAAGCTTTCTTT	CASSIQGNTEAFF	TRBV7-2	13	TRBJ1-1	.
TGTGCCAGCAGTGAGACAGGGGCCAATCAGCCCCAGCATTTT	CASSETGANQPQHF	TRBV6-4	14	TRBJ1-5	TRBD1
TGTGCCAGCAGCTTATCGGCAGGGCTTGAAGCTTTCTTT	CASSLSAGLEAFF	TRBV11-2	13	TRBJ1-1	.
TGTGCCAGCAGCGTTGGGGGGTTGACTGAAGCTTTCTTT	CASSVGGLTEAFF	TRBV9	13	TRBJ1-1	.
TGTGCCAGCAGCCTACAGGGAGGGAATTCACCCCTCCACTTT	CASSLQGGNSPLHF	TRBV7-8	14	TRBJ1-6	.
TGTGCCAGCAGCTTGCCTACGGGGGGACCCGCGAACACCGGGGAGCTGTTTTTT	CASSLPTGGPANTGELFF	TRBV5-4	18	TRBJ2-2	TRBD2
TGCGCCAGCAGCATCCGGGACAGCTTAACCGGGGAGCTGTTTTTT	CASSIRDSLTGELFF	TRBV5-1	15	TRBJ2-2	TRBD1
TGTGCCAGCAGCCAAGGGACTAGCGGAACCTACGAGCAGTACTTC	CASSQGTSGTYEQYF	TRBV7-2	15	TRBJ2-7	TRBD2
TGTGCCAGCAGCCCCAGGACCTTGGACGCTGAAGCTTTCTTT	CASSPRTLDAEAFF	TRBV3-1/TRBV3-2	14	TRBJ1-1	.
TGCGCCAGCAACCAAATGGGGGGGCTTAATTCACCCCTCCACTTT	CASNQMGGLNSPLHF	TRBV4-1	15	TRBJ1-6	.
TGTGCCAGTAGTAAGAGGGAGAACACTGAAGCTTTCTTT	CASSKRENTEAFF	TRBV19	13	TRBJ1-1	.
TGTGCCAGCAGGCTCTCGGAACTCCAGGATCAGCCCCAGCATTTT	CASRLSELQDQPQHF	TRBV6-6	15	TRBJ1-5	.
TGTGCCAGCCTCCGGAACACCATATATTTT	CASLRNTIYF	TRBV2	10	TRBJ1-3	.
TGTGCCAGCAGTCCCGACAGGGAAGAGGGTCAGCCCCAGCATTTT	CASSPDREEGQPQHF	TRBV6-5	15	TRBJ1-5	TRBD1
TGTGCCAGCAGCCAAGACGGGACAGGGCTTGGCTACACCTTC	CASSQDGTGLGYTF	TRBV3-1/TRBV3-2	14	TRBJ1-2	TRBD1
TGCGCCAGCAGCCCGCGCCGGAACATTCAGTACTTC	CASSPRRNIQYF	TRBV23-1	12	TRBJ2-4	.
TGTGCCAGCAATGGAGGGGGCAGCAATCAGCCCCAGCATTTT	CASNGGGSNQPQHF	TRBV28	14	TRBJ1-5	TRBD1
TGTGCCAGTAGTATAGCCAGGGTGGACAATCAGCCCCAGCATTTT	CASSIARVDNQPQHF	TRBV19	15	TRBJ1-5	.
TGTGCCAGCACCCGACGGACGGATGCTAACTATGGCTACACCTTC	CASTRRTDANYGYTF	TRBV11-2	15	TRBJ1-2	.
TGTGCCACCAGCAGAGACGTTACACTAACAGGGGGCGGTGAAAAACTGTTTTTT	CATSRDVTLTGGGEKLFF	TRBV15	18	TRBJ1-4	TRBD1
TGCGCCAGCAGCTTGGTCAGGACAGGGAGAGGTGGCTACACCTTC	CASSLVRTGRGGYTF	TRBV5-1	15	TRBJ1-2	TRBD1
TGTGCTAGTGGTTTGTTGACCGGGGAGCTGTTTTTT	CASGLLTGELFF	TRBV12-5	12	TRBJ2-2	.
TGTGCCAGCCGTCGGGCAGGGCAGGCCTACGAGCAGTACTTC	CASRRAGQAYEQYF	TRBV6-5	14	TRBJ2-7	.
TGTGCCAGCACCCTAAAGCCGAGGGGGGAGACCCAGTACTTC	CASTLKPRGETQYF	TRBV7-2	14	TRBJ2-5	.
TGTGCCAGCAGGGGGGGTATTGAGCAGTACTTC	CASRGGIEQYF	TRBV28	11	TRBJ2-7	.
TGTGCCAGCAGCTTAATGGCAGGGGGCTGGGACGAGCAGTACTTC	CASSLMAGGWDEQYF	TRBV11-3	15	TRBJ2-7	TRBD1